This T cell receptor (beta chain) was identified during a study of OX40 agonist ivuxolimab in advanced cancers. Study as a whole: Dosing consisted of intravenous ivuxolimab at 0.01 to 10 mg/kg every 2 weeks. The dose-escalation cohort was around 83% male, with a mean age of 60 years, ranging about 23 to 79. Findings and limits, study-wide: In general, CD8+ T cells held more expanded clones than CD4+ did, on average. Partial responders at 0.1-3.0 mg/kg showed near-lowest clonal expansion.

Germline assignment: CDR1 SGHKS and CDR2 YYEKEE (reference sequence). This CDR3 comprises 16 residues. With 4 bases removed from V and 2 bases from J, the gap between germline ends came to 16 bases. Here immunoSEQ multiplex PCR was the method, and the copy in TCRdb shows in-frame clones only, minus some. The table records approximately 47,000 clones, around 90% of them present only once. Details on this clone: No antigen is known for it.

Sequenced here: CD4+ or CD8+ T cells sorted from blood, sampled in a trial of the OX40 agonist ivuxolimab. The sequence was collected from an adult with an advanced solid tumor such as melanoma, head and neck, liver or kidney cancer. The chain employs TRBV5-5 and TRBJ2-1; no reliable D call. Here the CDR3 reads CASSPDGSTPYNEQFF. In DNA form, the CDR3 reads TGTGCCAGCAGCCCGGACGGCTCCACCCCCTACAATGAGCAGTTCTTC. The full variable domain, in which reference TRBV5-5 and TRBJ2-1 provide the parts outside the CDR3, is DAGVTQSPTHLIKTRGQQVTLRCSPISGHKSVSWYQQVLGQGPQFIFQYYEKEERGRGNFPDRFSARQFPNYSSELNVNALLLGDSALYLCASSPDGSTPYNEQFFGPGTRLTVL.